These 16 T cell receptor beta chains originate from one sample sequenced in a study of T cells in localized non-small cell lung cancer. The assay was immunoSEQ multiplex PCR, and TCRdb's table has in-frame clones only and misses some. The table lists about 8,000 clones, about 90% of them singletons, with about 30% in the top ten. Sequencing was performed on peripheral blood, taken before any cancer treatment. The receptors come from a male donor aged 60 or over with stage III lung adenocarcinoma.

V and J are TRBV7-2 and TRBJ2-5, with 16 bases identical to TRBD2. The CDR3 covers 17 residues. V shed 5 bases and J 5 bases; nucleotides not matched to a gene: 8. CDR1 SGHTA and CDR2 FQGNSA come from the germline V gene. The CDR3 nucleotides are TGTGCCAGCAGCCAGCCGGGACTAGCGGGAGGGGGGGAGACCCAGTACTTC. As protein: CASSQPGLAGGGETQYF.

J is TRBJ1-2 and V is TRBV4-2; the D gene is possibly TRBD1 (5 bases). The CDR3 extends over 13 amino acids. The V gene lost 1 base and the J gene lost 7 bases, with 10 bases spanning the gap. CDR1 LGHNA and CDR2 YNFKEQ come from the germline V gene. As DNA, the CDR3 is TGTGCCAGCAGCCAAGGGGGGAGGCGTGGCTACACCTTC. Amino acids: CASSQGGRRGYTF.

The V and J genes are TRBV20-1 and TRBJ2-1; D possibly corresponds to TRBD2 (5 bases). Germline assignment: CDR1 DFQATT and CDR2 SNEGSKA (reference sequence). The CDR3 runs 11 residues. Trimming took 5 bases from V and 6 from J, leaving 8 bases between them. In DNA, the CDR3 is TGCAGTGCTGAGGGCTCCAATGAGCAGTTCTTC. Amino acid sequence: CSAEGSNEQFF.

The CDR3 DNA is TGCGCCAGCAGTGAGTCGAGAGGGGGGTTTACTGAAGCTTTCTTT. Protein product: CASSESRGGFTEAFF. This chain links TRBV10-1 with TRBJ1-1; D may be TRBD1 (6 bases). Germline CDR1 WNHNN, CDR2 SYGVQD (reference sequence). CDR3 size: 15 residues. Trimming removed 0 bases from V and 5 bases from J, with 13 bases in between.

The gene calls are TRBV13 and TRBJ1-1; D unclear. The CDR3 has 13 residues. V lost 2 bases and J 0 bases, leaving 4 bases between the germline ends. Germline V gene sequence: CDR1 PRHDT, CDR2 FYEKMQ (reference sequence). Written as DNA, the CDR3 is TGTGCCAGCAGCTTAAACCTGAACACTGAAGCTTTCTTT. Its translation: CASSLNLNTEAFF.

The chain recombines TRBV5-1 with TRBJ2-7, with D possibly called TRBD1 or TRBD2 (5 bases each). The ends were cut back, 2 bases at V and 4 bases at J, with 13 bases in the middle. The CDR3 extends over 14 amino acids. Germline V gene lookup returns CDR1 SGHRS and CDR2 YFSETQ. The CDR3 coding sequence is TGCGCCAGCAGCTTCGGGACGGAAAGGTACGAGCAGTACTTC. This sequence encodes CASSFGTERYEQYF.

The rearrangement links TRBV30 to TRBJ1-2, with TRBD1 matching over 8 bases. The V gene's germline CDR1 is GTSNPN and CDR2 SVGIG (reference sequence). This CDR3 region has 17 residues. The V and J ends lost 0 bases and 4 bases, in that order; junction bases with no gene match: 13. Here the CDR3 reads CAWSVPGTGRRSYGYTF. The CDR3 DNA is TGTGCCTGGAGTGTACCTGGGACAGGCCGACGGAGCTATGGCTACACCTTC.

This chain connects TRBV19 to TRBJ1-2; the D is unclear. The CDR3 sequence is 11 residues long. V gave up 5 bases and J gave up 5 bases, with 6 bases separating them. Germline loops: CDR1 LNHDA, CDR2 SQIVND (reference sequence). CDR3 protein: CASSREYGYTF. Here the CDR3 DNA reads TGTGCCAGTAGTCGGGAGTATGGCTACACCTTC. Full variable domain (rest looked up from reference TRBV19 and TRBJ1-2): DGGITQSPKYLFRKEGQNVTLSCEQNLNHDAMYWYRQDPGQGLRLIYYSQIVNDFQKGDIAEGYSVSREKKESFPLTVTSAQKNPTAFYLCASSREYGYTFGSGTRLTVV.

The genes are TRBV7-2 and TRBJ1-1; TRBD1 matches at 7 bases. The V gene end was trimmed by 0 bases and the J gene end by 6 bases; junction bases not matched to a gene: 4. Looked up from germline, CDR1 is SGHTA and CDR2 is FQGNSA. This CDR3 region has 14 residues. The CDR3 DNA follows: TGTGCCAGCAGCTTAGCCGAGACAGGGCCTGAAGCTTTCTTT. Translation: CASSLAETGPEAFF.

This chain links TRBV29-1 with TRBJ2-7; a possible D gene is TRBD1 (6 bases). The V end lost 6 bases, the J end lost 2 bases, and 11 bases lay between the germline ends. Germline CDR1 is SQVTM and CDR2 is ANQGSEA. This CDR3 is 12 amino acids long. CDR3 sequence: CSVGQSPYEQYF. CDR3 nucleotides: TGCAGCGTCGGACAGAGCCCCTACGAGCAGTACTTC.

The chain employs TRBV7-8 and TRBJ1-2; possible D gene TRBD1, 6 bases. The germline CDR1 and CDR2 sequences are SGHVS and FQNEAQ. The CDR3 is made up of 18 amino acids. The germline V and J ends were trimmed by 5 bases and 3 bases, with 25 bases remaining between them. For the CDR3, the DNA is TGTGCCAGCAGCCCTCAACCTATCGGGGGCTATAGGGACTATGGCTACACCTTC. Encoded protein: CASSPQPIGGYRDYGYTF.

V usage is TRBV18 and J usage is TRBJ2-3; possible D gene TRBD2, 5 bases. The germline V and J ends were trimmed by 3 bases and 6 bases, with 13 bases remaining between them. The V gene's germline CDR1 is KGHSH and CDR2 LQKENI. The CDR3 length is 14 residues. The CDR3 is CASSPRGSSDTQYF. In nucleotides, the CDR3 is TGTGCCAGCTCACCCCGGGGAAGTTCGGATACGCAGTATTTT.

This clone was counted only a few times. The V and J genes are TRBV25-1 and TRBJ1-6; D is undetermined. The CDR3 runs 15 residues. Deletions cut 5 bases from V and 0 bases from J, with 8 bases between. Germline loops: CDR1 MGHDK, CDR2 SYGVNS. This CDR3 is CASSLWSSYNSPLHF. The CDR3, as DNA: TGTGCCAGCAGTCTCTGGAGCTCCTATAATTCACCCCTCCACTTT. The full variable domain, with the rest looked up from reference TRBV25-1 and TRBJ1-6, is EADIYQTPRYLVIGTGKKITLECSQTMGHDKMYWYQQDPGMELHLIHYSYGVNSTEKGDLSSESTVSRIRTEHFPLTLESARPSHTSQYLCASSLWSSYNSPLHFGNGTRLTVT.

The chain recombines TRBV18 with TRBJ2-5, with D maybe TRBD2 (6 bases). Looked up from germline, CDR1 is KGHSH and CDR2 is LQKENI. The CDR3 covers 15 residues. V was shortened by 3 bases and J by 0 bases, with 11 bases between the two germline ends. This CDR3 is CASSPAGGYQETQYF. CDR3 nucleotide sequence: TGTGCCAGCTCACCTGCCGGAGGGTACCAAGAGACCCAGTACTTC.

The genes are TRBV11-2 and TRBJ2-5; D is perhaps TRBD1 or TRBD2 (5 bases each). Germline assignment: CDR1 SGHAT and CDR2 FQNNGV. Trimming took off 2 bases at V and 3 bases at J, with 13 bases between the two ends. CDR3 length: 15 amino acids. The chain's CDR3 is CASSLTLGTEETQYF. CDR3 bases: TGTGCCAGCAGCTTAACGCTAGGGACGGAAGAGACCCAGTACTTC.

This clone was seen only a few times. This chain links TRBV7-2 with TRBJ1-5; D not certain. The CDR3 contains 13 residues. With 4 bases removed from V and 0 bases from J, the gap between germline ends came to 4 bases. The germline gives CDR1 SGHTA, CDR2 FQGNSA. CDR3 protein: CASSSYSNQPQHF. The CDR3 coding sequence is TGTGCCAGCAGCTCATATAGCAATCAGCCCCAGCATTTT.